One sample yielded the 8 T cell receptor beta chains listed below, sequenced in a study of cytomegalovirus exposure and HLA in healthy donors listed by TCRdb under 2017. Receptor libraries were prepared by the immunoSEQ multiplex PCR assay. For the multiplex PCR, a mixture combining 60 forward primers for TCR Vbeta segments and 13 reverse primers for TCR Jbeta segments was used. This immuneACCESS table, as held by TCRdb, lists in-frame sequences with V and J called but not all clones. Of the missing ones, under half trace to an unresolved V gene in checked studies; the others have no known cause. This sample lists 110,000 or so clones; 70% to 80% were detected once. The ten largest clones add up to around 5.8% of the sample. Sequenced input: PBMCs. These receptors came from a woman aged 25 to 45 in good health and CMV-seropositive.

The J gene is TRBJ1-2, the V gene TRBV11-2, with D uncertain. In germline, CDR1 is SGHAT, CDR2 FQNNGV. The CDR3 contains 13 residues. The ends were cut back, 4 bases at V and 4 bases at J, with 10 bases in the middle. The CDR3 sequence: CASSSQRLYGYTF. The CDR3 coding sequence is TGTGCCAGCAGCTCCCAGAGGCTCTATGGCTACACCTTC.

This clone occurred once. J is TRBJ1-2 and V is TRBV18; the match to TRBD1 covers 7 bases. Germline V lookup: CDR1 KGHSH, CDR2 LQKENI. The CDR3 consists of 18 residues. With 3 bases clipped from V and 0 bases from J, the junction kept 13 bases outside the gene matches. CDR3 residues: CASSPLRVRGQANYGYTF. DNA of the CDR3: TGTGCCAGCTCACCCCTCAGGGTGAGGGGGCAAGCTAACTATGGCTACACCTTC.

V is TRBV30 and J is TRBJ2-3; 9 bases are a match to TRBD2. The trim removed 3 bases at V and 6 bases at J, leaving 13 bases unmatched. Germline CDR1 and CDR2: GTSNPN and SVGIG (reference sequence). The length of the CDR3 is 16 residues. The CDR3 protein is CAWSGGLAGMLDTQYF. CDR3 nucleotides: TGTGCCTGGAGCGGGGGGCTAGCGGGGATGCTGGATACGCAGTATTTT. Using reference TRBV30 and TRBJ2-3 for the parts outside the CDR3, the full variable domain is SQTIHQWPATLVQPVGSPLSLECTVEGTSNPNLYWYRQAAGRGLQLLFYSVGIGQISSEVPQNLSASRPQDRQFILSSKKLLLSDSGFYLCAWSGGLAGMLDTQYFGPGTRLTVL.

V gene TRBV18 combines with J gene TRBJ2-5; 11 bases map to TRBD1. Germline V gene lookup returns CDR1 KGHSH and CDR2 LQKENI. With V trimmed by 3 bases and J by 4 bases, 7 bases remained unmatched. There are 16 residues in the CDR3. The CDR3 DNA sequence: TGTGCCAGCTCACCTTCCGAAGGGACAGGGGGAGAGACCCAGTACTTC. Encoded protein: CASSPSEGTGGETQYF.

This clone was observed a few times. The identical CDR3 is also encoded by other nucleotide sequences in the sample. The chain employs TRBV7-8 and TRBJ2-7; weak D call: TRBD1 (5 bases). Germline V gene sequence: CDR1 SGHVS, CDR2 FQNEAQ. This CDR3 has 15 amino acids. Trimming took 0 bases from V and 4 from J, leaving 13 bases between them. DNA for the CDR3: TGTGCCAGCAGCTTAGCGTTAAGGGGTAATTACGAGCAGTACTTC. It yields the protein CASSLALRGNYEQYF.

V and J are TRBV25-1 and TRBJ1-2; D ambiguous. The germline gives CDR1 MGHDK, CDR2 SYGVNS. The CDR3 is 15 amino acids. V lost 2 bases, J lost 4 bases, and 14 bases lay in between. Written as DNA, the CDR3 is TGTGCCAGCAGTGAAGGAGCGGCAGCCCCCTATGGCTACACCTTC. This codes for CASSEGAAAPYGYTF.

This chain connects TRBV7-9 to TRBJ2-3, with D perhaps matching TRBD2 (5 bases). Germline lookup yields CDR1 SEHNR and CDR2 FQNEAQ (reference sequence). The CDR3 is 16 amino acids. Trimming cost V 1 base and J 4 bases, with 15 bases left between them. The CDR3: CASSLVRGNGADTQYF. In DNA, the CDR3 is TGTGCCAGCAGCTTAGTCCGGGGAAACGGGGCAGATACGCAGTATTTT.

The chain uses TRBV15 and TRBJ1-1; 7 positions match TRBD1. Losses at the gene ends were 0 bases for V and 7 bases for J; bases not matched to a gene: 8. CDR1 is LNHNV, CDR2 YYDKDF, per germline (reference sequence). The CDR3 has 15 amino acids. In DNA form, the CDR3 reads TGTGCCACCAGCAGAGATCAAAGGGGGCAAGGTGAAGCTTTCTTT. Protein product: CATSRDQRGQGEAFF.